The clone carrying this T cell receptor beta chain was seen ten or more times. No antigen is known for it. Synthesis of cDNA was carried out by template-switch 5'RACE. The reaction used 10-nucleotide random UMIs. TCRdb redid the calling of the 5' RACE reads with MiXCR, one entry per CDR3 protein. This table has nearly 60,000 distinct CDR3 sequences, approximately 3.1% appearing once. V was clipped by 3 bases and J by 7 bases, with 13 bases between them. Germline V CDR1 and CDR2: SGHRS, YFSETQ. The CDR3 loop spans 13 amino acids. This record belongs to a study of neurological immune-mediated disorders. Study results and caveats: Expansion of TCR clones was greatest in HTLV-1-associated myelopathy and smallest in multiple sclerosis, where it fell below that of healthy controls. As far as clinical or MRI features were concerned, none was associated with the multiple sclerosis repertoire cluster.

Preparation of the unsorted libraries drew on 2 million PBMCs stored at -80 C. The TCR originated in a woman in her sixties or seventies with multiple sclerosis. The V and J genes are TRBV5-1 and TRBJ1-2; no clear D. The source material was PBMCs. The CDR3 loop reads CASSSSDSGGYTF. The CDR3 DNA sequence: TGCGCCAGCAGCTCTTCGGACTCGGGTGGCTACACCTTC.